This note documents a single TCR beta chain sequence. The protocol was immunoSEQ multiplex PCR, while the TCRdb copy is restricted to in-frame clones and leaves out a portion. The table has about 3,600 clones, 70% to 80% seen once. Sequencing was limited to surgery cases with top T cell transcript signatures in brain tissue. This sample is part of a study of brain T cells in children with intractable seizures. This sequence was found in a girl aged 2 to 9 with Rasmussen encephalitis and intractable seizures. The material sequenced was resected brain tissue, taken at surgery.

The CDR3 coding sequence is TGTGCCAGCAGCTTCATCGGCGGACTATCTGGAAACACCATATATTTT. Translation: CASSFIGGLSGNTIYF. The genes are TRBV7-9 and TRBJ1-3; D not resolved. Per germline, CDR1 SEHNR and CDR2 FQNEAQ (reference sequence). The CDR3 covers 16 residues. Between the trimmed V and J ends, which lost 3 bases and 1 base, there was a span of 13 bases.